This T cell receptor beta chain came from a study of T cells in localized non-small cell lung cancer (dated by TCRdb to 2020 to 2022). At the level of the whole study: Comparing tumors with uninvolved tumor-adjacent lungs, the study looked at the T cell repertoires of over 200 patients with early-stage NSCLC. The cohort comprised under 250 treatment-naïve NSCLC patients with resected, localized lung tumors. A mean age of around 69 years was recorded for the NSCLC patients, of whom 129 were male and more than 85 were female.

V is clipped by 4 bases and J by 7 bases, and the sequence between their germline boundaries is 16 bases long. The CDR3 covers 15 residues, taking in both the cysteine and the phenylalanine. Here the CDR3 DNA is all that survives: 45 bases in frame from base 1. The germline V gene (reference sequence) provides CDR1 LNHDA and CDR2 SQIVND. At diagnosis, peripheral blood, uninvolved tumor-adjacent lung and tumor were collected and stored as a combination of fresh-frozen and FFPE material. A note on this clone: Its antigen is still unknown. No base-level quality is on record; no much larger clone is a single base apart.

TCR beta CDR3 regions were sequenced from DNA using the immunoSEQ Assay. Processing in the source paper ran as follows. To compute T cell density, TCR beta template counts were normalized to usable DNA, which was estimated by amplifying housekeeping genes. The preseqR package was used to estimate richness by extrapolating to 400,000 templates for PBMC samples and to 120,000 templates for tissue samples. Clonality was defined as one minus Pielou's evenness. Differential abundance testing on productive amino-acid clonotypes, with a minimum total count of 5 and an alpha of 0.1, was used to identify tissue-enriched TCRs. Repertoire overlap between compartments was quantified with the Jaccard Index and Morisita Overlap Index. GLIPH grouped TCR beta CDR3s together with public tetramer-defined viral CDR3s, and a viral motif had to include at least three viral sequences and also show V-gene enrichment. TCRdb mirrors the immuneACCESS table, restricted to in-frame sequences. Some clones are absent from its copies; in checked studies, under half trace to an unresolved V gene, and the reason for the others is unknown. The V and J calls and the clone size are those of that table, but D and trimming were determined from the DNA. Across this sample there are about 3,400 clones, with 25% to 35% seen only once. Roughly 14% of the sample goes to the ten largest clones.

Results and caveats for the whole study, not just this receptor: Because the study design was exploratory, TCR variables were selected using unadjusted p-values without false-discovery rate correction. Of the top 100 tumor clones, a median of roughly 56 were detected in paired uninvolved adjacent lung; some 28 were also among that lung's top 100. Uninvolved tumor-adjacent lung showed the highest T cell clonality, higher than tumor, which suggests more focused antigenic responses in the uninvolved tumor-adjacent lung. Longer overall survival was associated with higher T cell density in blood, whereas shorter survival was associated with higher clonality in adjacent lung. Because multi-region sequencing of the tumors was not done, intratumor heterogeneity could not be ruled out.

The receptor chain draws on TRBV19 and TRBJ1-4, and possibly TRBD1, on 6 matching bases. This sequence was found in an older female donor with stage I lung adenocarcinoma. This material consisted of lung tumor tissue, taken before any cancer treatment. The bases read TGTGCCAGTAGTAGGATCAGGGGTCGGAGTGAAAAACTGTTTTTT. It is translated as CASSRIRGRSEKLFF.